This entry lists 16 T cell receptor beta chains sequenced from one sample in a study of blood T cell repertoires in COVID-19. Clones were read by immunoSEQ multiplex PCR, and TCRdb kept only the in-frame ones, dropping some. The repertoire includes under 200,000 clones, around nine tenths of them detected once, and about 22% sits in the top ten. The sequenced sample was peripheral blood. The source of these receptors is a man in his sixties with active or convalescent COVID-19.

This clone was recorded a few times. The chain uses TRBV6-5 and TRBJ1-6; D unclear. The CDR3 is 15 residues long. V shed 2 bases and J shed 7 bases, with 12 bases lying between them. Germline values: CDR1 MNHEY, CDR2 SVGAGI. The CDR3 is CASSYDDTVNSPLHF. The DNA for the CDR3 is TGTGCCAGCAGTTACGATGACACCGTCAATTCACCCCTCCACTTT.

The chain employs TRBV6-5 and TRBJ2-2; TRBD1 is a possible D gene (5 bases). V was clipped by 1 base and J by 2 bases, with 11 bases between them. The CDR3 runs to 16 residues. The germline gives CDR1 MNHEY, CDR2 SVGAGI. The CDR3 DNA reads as TGTGCCAGCAGTTACTGGGCAGGGTCTAACACCGGGGAGCTGTTTTTT. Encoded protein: CASSYWAGSNTGELFF.

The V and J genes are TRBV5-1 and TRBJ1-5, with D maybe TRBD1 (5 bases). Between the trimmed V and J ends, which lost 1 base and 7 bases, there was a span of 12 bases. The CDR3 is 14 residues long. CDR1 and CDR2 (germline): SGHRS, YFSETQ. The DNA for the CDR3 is TGCGCCAGCAGCTTGCGGTGGGGGGACCAGCCCCAGCATTTT. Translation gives CASSLRWGDQPQHF. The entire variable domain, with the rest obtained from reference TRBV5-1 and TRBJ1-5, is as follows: KAGVTQTPRYLIKTRGQQVTLSCSPISGHRSVSWYQQTPGQGLQFLFEYFSETQRNKGNFPGRFSGRQFSNSRSEMNVSTLELGDSALYLCASSLRWGDQPQHFGDGTRLSIL.

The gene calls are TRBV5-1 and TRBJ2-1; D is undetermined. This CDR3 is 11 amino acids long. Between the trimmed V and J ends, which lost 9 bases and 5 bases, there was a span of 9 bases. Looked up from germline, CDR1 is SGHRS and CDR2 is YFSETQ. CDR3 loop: CATRVDNEQFF. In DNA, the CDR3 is TGCGCCACCCGTGTCGACAATGAGCAGTTCTTC.

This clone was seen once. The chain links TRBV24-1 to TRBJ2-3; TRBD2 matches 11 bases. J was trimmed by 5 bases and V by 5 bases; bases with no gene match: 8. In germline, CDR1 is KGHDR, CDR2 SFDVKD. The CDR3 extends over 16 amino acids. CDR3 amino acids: CATSVGSGGARDTQYF. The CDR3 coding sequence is TGTGCCACCAGTGTCGGTAGCGGGGGGGCCAGAGATACGCAGTATTTT.

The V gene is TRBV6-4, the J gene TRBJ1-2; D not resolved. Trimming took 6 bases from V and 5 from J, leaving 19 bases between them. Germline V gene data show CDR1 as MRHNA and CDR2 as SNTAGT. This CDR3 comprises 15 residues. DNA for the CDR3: TGTGCCAGCAGCGTAGACAAGGGCGGGAGGTATGGCTACACCTTC. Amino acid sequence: CASSVDKGGRYGYTF.

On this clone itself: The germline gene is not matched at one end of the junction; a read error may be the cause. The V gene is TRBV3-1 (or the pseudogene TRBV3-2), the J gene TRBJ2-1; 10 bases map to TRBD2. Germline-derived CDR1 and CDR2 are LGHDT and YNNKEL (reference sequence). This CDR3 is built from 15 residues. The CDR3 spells CAGSRTGTSDNEQFF. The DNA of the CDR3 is TGTGCCGGCAGCCGAACCGGGACTAGCGACAATGAGCAGTTCTTC.

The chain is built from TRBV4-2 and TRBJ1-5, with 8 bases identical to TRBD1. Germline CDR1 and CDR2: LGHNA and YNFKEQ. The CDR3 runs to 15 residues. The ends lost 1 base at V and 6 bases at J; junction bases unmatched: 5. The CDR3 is CASSQAGGVGQPQHF. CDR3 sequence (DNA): TGTGCCAGCAGCCAAGCAGGGGGCGTCGGTCAGCCCCAGCATTTT.

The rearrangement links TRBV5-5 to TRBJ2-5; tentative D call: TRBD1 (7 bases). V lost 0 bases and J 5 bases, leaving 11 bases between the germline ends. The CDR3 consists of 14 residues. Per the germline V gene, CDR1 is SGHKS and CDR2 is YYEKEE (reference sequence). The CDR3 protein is CASSLDPGGETQYF. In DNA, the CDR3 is TGTGCCAGCAGCTTGGATCCAGGGGGGGAGACCCAGTACTTC.

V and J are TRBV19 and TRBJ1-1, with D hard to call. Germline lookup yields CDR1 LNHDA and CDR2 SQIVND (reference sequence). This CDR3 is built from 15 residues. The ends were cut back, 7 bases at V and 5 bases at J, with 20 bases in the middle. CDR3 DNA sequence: TGTGCCAGTAAGAGTGTGGAGGGCCGGATTACTGAAGCTTTCTTT. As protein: CASKSVEGRITEAFF.

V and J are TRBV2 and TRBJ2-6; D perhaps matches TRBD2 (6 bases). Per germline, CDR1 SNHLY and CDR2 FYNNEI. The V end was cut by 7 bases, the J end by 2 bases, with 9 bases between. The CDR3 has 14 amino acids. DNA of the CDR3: TGTGCCAGCACCCCGGGGGCTGGGGCCAACGTCCTGACTTTC. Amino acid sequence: CASTPGAGANVLTF.

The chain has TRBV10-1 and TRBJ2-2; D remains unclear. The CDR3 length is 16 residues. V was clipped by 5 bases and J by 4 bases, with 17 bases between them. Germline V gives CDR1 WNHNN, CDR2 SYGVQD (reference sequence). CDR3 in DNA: TGCGCCAGCAGTACTAATCCGGGTCCGGGCACCGGGGAGCTGTTTTTT. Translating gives CASSTNPGPGTGELFF.

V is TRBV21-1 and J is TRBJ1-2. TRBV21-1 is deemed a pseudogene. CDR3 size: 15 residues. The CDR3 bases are TGTGCCAGCAGCTTCTCGAGTGGGGGGGCGCGAGGCTACACCTTC. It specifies CASSFSSGGARGYTF.

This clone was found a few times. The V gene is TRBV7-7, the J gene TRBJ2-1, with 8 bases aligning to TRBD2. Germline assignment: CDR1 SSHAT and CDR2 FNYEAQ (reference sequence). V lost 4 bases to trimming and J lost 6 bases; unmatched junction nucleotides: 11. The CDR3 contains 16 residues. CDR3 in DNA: TGTGCCAGCAGCTCCCCGTTCGGGGGGGGTGGCAATGAGCAGTTCTTC. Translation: CASSSPFGGGGNEQFF.

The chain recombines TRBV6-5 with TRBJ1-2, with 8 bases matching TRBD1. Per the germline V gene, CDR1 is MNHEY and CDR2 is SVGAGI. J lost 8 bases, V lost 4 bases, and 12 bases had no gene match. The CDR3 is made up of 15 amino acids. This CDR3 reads CASSFPGTGGEGYTF. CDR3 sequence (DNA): TGTGCCAGCAGTTTTCCGGGCACAGGGGGGGAGGGCTACACCTTC.

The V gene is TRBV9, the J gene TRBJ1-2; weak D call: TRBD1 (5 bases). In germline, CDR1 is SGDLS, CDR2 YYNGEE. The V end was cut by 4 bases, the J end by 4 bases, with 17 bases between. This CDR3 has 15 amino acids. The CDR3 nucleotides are TGTGCCAGCAGCCCCAGCGGGGGGTCTGGCTATGGCTACACCTTC. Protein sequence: CASSPSGGSGYGYTF.